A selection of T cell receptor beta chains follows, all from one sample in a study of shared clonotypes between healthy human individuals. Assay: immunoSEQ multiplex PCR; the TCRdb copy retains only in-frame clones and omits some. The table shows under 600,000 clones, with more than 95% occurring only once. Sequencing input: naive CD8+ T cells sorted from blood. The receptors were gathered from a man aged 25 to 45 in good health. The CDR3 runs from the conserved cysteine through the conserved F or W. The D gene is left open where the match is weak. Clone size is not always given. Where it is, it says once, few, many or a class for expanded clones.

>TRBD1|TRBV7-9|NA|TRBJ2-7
TGTGCCAGCAGCCTGGGGCAGGGGGCGTTGGTAGAGCAGTACTTC
CASSLGQGALVEQYF
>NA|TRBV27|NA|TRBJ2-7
TGTGCCAGCAGTTTAGGCAGGTATACCTACGAGCAGTACTTC
CASSLGRYTYEQYF
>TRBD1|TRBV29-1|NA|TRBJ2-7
TGCAGCGTTGACACAGGGGTACGCTACGAGCAGTACTTC
CSVDTGVRYEQYF
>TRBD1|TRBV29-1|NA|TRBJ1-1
TGCAGCGTTGAAGGACACCGAGGGACAGGGGAGGCGTTTTACCCTGAAGCTTTCTTT
CSVEGHRGTGEAFYPEAFF
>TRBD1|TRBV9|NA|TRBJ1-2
TGTGCCAGCAGCGTATCCCGGGACAGGGTCTATGGCTACACCTTC
CASSVSRDRVYGYTF
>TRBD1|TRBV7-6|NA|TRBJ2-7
TGTGCCAGCAGCTCCGGGACAGAGGGCGAGCAGTACTTC
CASSSGTEGEQYF
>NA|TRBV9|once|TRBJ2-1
TGTGCCAGCAGCGTGGGGGAGTACAATGAGCAGTTCTTC
CASSVGEYNEQFF
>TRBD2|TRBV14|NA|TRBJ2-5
TGTGCCAGCAGCCAAGACCCCCCTTGGACTAGCGGGAGGGGGGAGACCCAGTACTTC
CASSQDPPWTSGRGETQYF
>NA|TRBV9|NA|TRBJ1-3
TGTGCCAGCAGCGTAGAACAGGGCGGAGGAAACACCATATATTTT
CASSVEQGGGNTIYF
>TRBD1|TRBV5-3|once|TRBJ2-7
TGTGCCAGAAGACGAGCCGGGACAGGGCGTTACGAGCAGTACTTC
CARRRAGTGRYEQYF
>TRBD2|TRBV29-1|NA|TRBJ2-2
TGCAGCGTTGAAGCGGCGGGAGAAGAGACCGGGGAGCTGTTTTTT
CSVEAAGEETGELFF
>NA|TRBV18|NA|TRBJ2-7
TGTGCCAGCTCACCTCGGGACACCTCCTACGAGCAGTACTTC
CASSPRDTSYEQYF
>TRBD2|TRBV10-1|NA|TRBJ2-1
TGCGCCAGTAGCTCGGGGACTAGCGGGAGCGAGGGTGAGCAGTTCTTC
CASSSGTSGSEGEQFF
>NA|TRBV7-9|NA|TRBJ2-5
TGTGCCAGCAGCTTAGCGCGCGGGAACCAAGAGACCCAGTACTTC
CASSLARGNQETQYF
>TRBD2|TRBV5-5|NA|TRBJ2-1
TGTGCCAGCAGATCCCCCGGGACTAGCGGGAGGCATGAGCAGTTCTTC
CASRSPGTSGRHEQFF
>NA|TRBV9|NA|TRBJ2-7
TGTGCCAGCAGCGTAGGAATGGAGGGACTTGGGTCCTACGAGCAGTACTTC
CASSVGMEGLGSYEQYF
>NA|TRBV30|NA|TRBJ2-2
TGTGCCGGGGGCACCGGGGAGCTGTTTTTT
CAGGTGELFF
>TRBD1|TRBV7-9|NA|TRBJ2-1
TGTGCCAGCAGACGGACAGGGGATCCCTACAATGAGCAGTTCTTC
CASRRTGDPYNEQFF
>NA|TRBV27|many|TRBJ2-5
TGTGCCAGCAGTCTGGGGCTCGTGCAGACCCAGTACTTC
CASSLGLVQTQYF
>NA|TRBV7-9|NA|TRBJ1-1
TGTGCCAGCAGCGGCCTCCACGACTTTGAAGCTTTCTTT
CASSGLHDFEAFF
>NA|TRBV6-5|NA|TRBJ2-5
TGTGCCAGCAGTTACTCCGAGGAAGAGACCCAGTACTTC
CASSYSEEETQYF
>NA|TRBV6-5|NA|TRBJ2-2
TGTGCCACAACAGGGTCGGTCGGGGAGCTGTTTTTT
CATTGSVGELFF
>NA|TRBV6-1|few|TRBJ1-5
TGTGCCAGCAGTGAGCCCGGGGCTGGCCATCAGCCCCAGCATTTT
CASSEPGAGHQPQHF
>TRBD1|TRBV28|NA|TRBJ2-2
TGTGCCAGCAGTTTAACCGGACAGGGTCCCGGGGAGCTGTTTTTT
CASSLTGQGPGELFF
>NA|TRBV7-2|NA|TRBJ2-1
TGTGCCAGCAGCACCACTGGGTACAATGAGCAGTTCTTC
CASSTTGYNEQFF
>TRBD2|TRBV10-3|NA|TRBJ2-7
TGTGCCATCAGTCTCGGGACTAGCGGGACCAGCTCCTACGAGCAGTACTTC
CAISLGTSGTSSYEQYF
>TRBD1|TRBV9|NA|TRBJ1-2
TGTGCCAGCAGCCCCAAACCAGGGGGCGCCCGGGGAGGCTACACCTTC
CASSPKPGGARGGYTF
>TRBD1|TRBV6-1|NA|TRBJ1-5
TGTGCCAGCAGCTTACAGGGGGTACGGCAGCCCCAGCATTTT
CASSLQGVRQPQHF
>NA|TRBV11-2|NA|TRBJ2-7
TGTGCCAGCAGCTTAGTTCGGGTATACGAGCAGTACTTC
CASSLVRVYEQYF
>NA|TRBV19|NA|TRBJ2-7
TGTGCCAGTAGCCCTAGGGCAGCTACCTACGAGCAGTACTTC
CASSPRAATYEQYF
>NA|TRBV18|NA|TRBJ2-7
TGTGCCAGCTCCCAAGGACTCCAGGGCCCCTACGAGCAGTACTTC
CASSQGLQGPYEQYF
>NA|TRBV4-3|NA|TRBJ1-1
TGCGCCAGCAGCTCTTCAATGGCGAACACTGAAGCTTTCTTT
CASSSSMANTEAFF
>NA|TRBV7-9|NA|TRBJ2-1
TGTGCCAGACAGGGAATTGGGGATGAGCAGTTCTTC
CARQGIGDEQFF
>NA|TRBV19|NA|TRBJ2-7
TGTGCCAGTAGTATAGTTGACGGCTACTCCTACGAGCAGTACTTC
CASSIVDGYSYEQYF
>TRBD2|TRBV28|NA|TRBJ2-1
TGTGCCAGCAGTTCATCGGGACTAGCGGGAGGGCCGAATGAGCAGTTCTTC
CASSSSGLAGGPNEQFF
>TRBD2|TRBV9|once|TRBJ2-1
TGTGCCAGCAGTGCCGTTCTAGCGGGTAACAATGAGCAGTTCTTC
CASSAVLAGNNEQFF
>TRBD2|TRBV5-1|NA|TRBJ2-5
TGCGCCAGCAGCCCCAAGCGGGAGGGTTTTAAGGAAGAGACCCAGTACTTC
CASSPKREGFKEETQYF
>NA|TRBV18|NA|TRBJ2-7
TGTGCCAGCTCGTCACGCCTTGACAGTACCTACGAGCAGTACTTC
CASSSRLDSTYEQYF
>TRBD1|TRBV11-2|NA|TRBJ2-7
TGTGCCAGCAGCTCCACCATGGGACAGAACTACGAGCAGTACTTC
CASSSTMGQNYEQYF
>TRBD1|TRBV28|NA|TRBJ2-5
TGTGCCAGCAGTTCCCACAGCACCCCCAGGGGGCCTCCCCCACAAGAGACCCAGTACTTC
CASSSHSTPRGPPPQETQYF
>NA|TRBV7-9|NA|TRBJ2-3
TGTGCCAGCAGCTCTCCACTTAGCGCAGATACGCAGTATTTT
CASSSPLSADTQYF
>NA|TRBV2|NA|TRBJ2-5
TGTGCCAGCACAGGGGAGGGGGAGACCCAGTACTTC
CASTGEGETQYF
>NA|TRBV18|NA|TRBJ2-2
TGTGCCAGCTCACCACCGGAGCAGGGGGAGGCCGGGGAGCTGTTTTTT
CASSPPEQGEAGELFF
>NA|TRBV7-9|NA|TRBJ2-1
TGTGCCAGCACCAAGACCCGCAATGAGCAGTTCTTC
CASTKTRNEQFF